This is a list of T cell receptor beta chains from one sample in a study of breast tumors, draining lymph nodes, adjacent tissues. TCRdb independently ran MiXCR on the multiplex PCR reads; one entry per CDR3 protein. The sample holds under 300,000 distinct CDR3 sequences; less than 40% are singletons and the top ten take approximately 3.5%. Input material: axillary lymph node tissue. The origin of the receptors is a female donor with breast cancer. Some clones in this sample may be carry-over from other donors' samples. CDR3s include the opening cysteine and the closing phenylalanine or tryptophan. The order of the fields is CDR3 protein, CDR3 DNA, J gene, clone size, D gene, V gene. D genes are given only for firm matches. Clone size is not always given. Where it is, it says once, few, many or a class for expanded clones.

CASSIAAYNSPLHF	TGTGCCAGCAGCATTGCGGCGTATAATTCACCCCTCCACTTT	TRBJ1-6	-	-	TRBV5-6
CASRGTSAGPSTQYF	TGTGCCAGCAGGGGGACTAGCGCGGGGCCTAGTACGCAGTATTTT	TRBJ2-3	-	TRBD2	TRBV5-8
CASSVGDRANSPLHF	TGTGCCAGCAGCGTTGGGGACAGGGCTAATTCACCCCTCCACTTT	TRBJ1-6	-	TRBD1	TRBV7-3
CASSYTVGTDTQYF	TGTGCCAGCAGTTATACAGTGGGCACAGATACGCAGTATTTT	TRBJ2-3	many	-	TRBV5-5
CASSLGAGDNEQFF	TGTGCCAGCAGCTTAGGAGCGGGGGACAATGAGCAGTTCTTC	TRBJ2-1	many	TRBD2	TRBV7-2
CASSLGQGTYNEQFF	TGTGCCAGCAGCTTAGGGCAGGGGACTTACAATGAGCAGTTCTTC	TRBJ2-1	many	-	TRBV7-8
CAVRGKGNTIYF	TGCGCAGTTAGGGGTAAAGGAAACACCATATATTTT	TRBJ1-3	many	-	TRBV6-5
CASSGQRGRYQPQHF	TGTGCCAGCTCAGGACAGCGTGGCCGTTATCAGCCCCAGCATTTT	TRBJ1-5	many	-	TRBV6-1
CSAHTGGKGTQYF	TGCAGTGCGCACACAGGGGGCAAGGGGACCCAGTACTTC	TRBJ2-5	-	TRBD1	TRBV20-1
CSVRGQGYNEQFF	TGCAGCGTTAGGGGACAGGGGTACAATGAGCAGTTCTTC	TRBJ2-1	many	TRBD1	TRBV29-1
CASSPWGDRSNYGYTF	TGTGCCAGCAGTCCATGGGGGGACAGATCTAACTATGGCTACACCTTC	TRBJ1-2	-	TRBD1	TRBV27
CATSARTTNTGELFF	TGTGCCACCAGTGCTCGGACGACGAACACCGGGGAGCTGTTTTTT	TRBJ2-2	-	-	TRBV24-1
CASSFNANYGYTF	TGTGCCAGCAGCTTCAACGCTAACTATGGCTACACCTTC	TRBJ1-2	many	-	TRBV11-1
CASSFSVRTPQAYEQYF	TGTGCCAGCAGTTTCTCGGTCCGAACACCCCAGGCCTACGAGCAGTACTTC	TRBJ2-7	-	-	TRBV27
CASSPIAGGYEQYF	TGTGCCAGCAGCCCTATAGCGGGAGGGTACGAGCAGTACTTC	TRBJ2-7	many	TRBD2	TRBV14
CASTLAGGPVNEQFF	TGTGCCAGCACCCTAGCGGGAGGGCCGGTCAATGAGCAGTTCTTC	TRBJ2-1	many	TRBD2	TRBV12-3/TRBV12-4
CAWMNWDRDNEQFF	TGTGCCTGGATGAACTGGGACAGGGACAATGAGCAGTTCTTC	TRBJ2-1	many	TRBD1	TRBV30
CASSHREVGYGYTF	TGTGCCAGCAGTCATAGGGAGGTGGGCTATGGCTACACCTTC	TRBJ1-2	few	-	TRBV6-5
CASSCTGTGQRANVLTF	TGTGCCAGCAGTTGCACCGGGACAGGGCAGAGGGCCAACGTCCTGACTTTC	TRBJ2-6	many	TRBD1	TRBV12-3/TRBV12-4
CASSLTAGGGYTF	TGTGCCAGCAGCTTAACGGCAGGGGGTGGCTACACCTTC	TRBJ1-2	many	TRBD1	TRBV7-3
CSARNQRGLQETQYF	TGCAGTGCTAGAAATCAGCGGGGCCTCCAAGAGACCCAGTACTTC	TRBJ2-5	many	TRBD2	TRBV20-1
CSARAVAGGSEQYF	TGCAGTGCTAGAGCGGTAGCGGGAGGATCCGAGCAGTACTTC	TRBJ2-7	many	TRBD2	TRBV20-1
CASSLTGTGAGEKLFF	TGTGCCAGCAGCCTAACCGGGACAGGGGCTGGTGAAAAACTGTTTTTT	TRBJ1-4	-	TRBD1	TRBV12-3/TRBV12-4
CASSPSTNEKLFF	TGTGCCAGCAGTCCCTCAACTAATGAAAAACTGTTTTTT	TRBJ1-4	many	-	TRBV9
CASSLRTSGAQYF	TGTGCCAGCAGCTTAAGGACTAGCGGTGCGCAGTACTTC	TRBJ2-7	-	TRBD2	TRBV7-2
CATSSRTAYNEQFF	TGTGCCACCAGTTCCCGGACGGCATACAATGAGCAGTTCTTC	TRBJ2-1	-	-	TRBV24-1
CASSLRWSGRAGDTQYF	TGTGCCAGCAGCTTAAGGTGGAGCGGGAGGGCTGGGGATACGCAGTATTTT	TRBJ2-3	-	TRBD2	TRBV7-3
CASSYSRAGGEKLFF	TGTGCCAGCAGTTACTCGAGAGCTGGGGGTGAAAAACTGTTTTTT	TRBJ1-4	many	-	TRBV6-5
CSAGDRGHVKTQYF	TGCAGTGCTGGGGACAGGGGGCACGTGAAGACCCAGTACTTC	TRBJ2-5	-	TRBD1	TRBV20-1